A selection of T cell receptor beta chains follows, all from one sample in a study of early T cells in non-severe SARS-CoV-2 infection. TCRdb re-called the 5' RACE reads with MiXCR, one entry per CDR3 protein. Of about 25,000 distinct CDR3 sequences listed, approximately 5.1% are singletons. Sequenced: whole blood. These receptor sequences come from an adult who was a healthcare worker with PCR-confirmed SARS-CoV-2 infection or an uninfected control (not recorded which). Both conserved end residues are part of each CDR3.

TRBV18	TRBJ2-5	CASSREPWGETQYF
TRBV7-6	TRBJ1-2	CASSPGTGGLSSYGYTF
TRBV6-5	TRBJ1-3	CASSYGGTGNTIYF
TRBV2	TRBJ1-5	CASGILDRVPNSNQPQHF
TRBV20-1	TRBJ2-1	CSAIGTQKQFF
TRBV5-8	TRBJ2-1	CASSLVPGQGSGQFF
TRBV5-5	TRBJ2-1	CASSLALEVYNEQFF
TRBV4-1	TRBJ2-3	CASSQDLLAGLTDTQYF
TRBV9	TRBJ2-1	CASSASSSGRGNEQFF
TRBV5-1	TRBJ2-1	CASSSGGEQFF
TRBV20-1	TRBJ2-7	CSAVADAKPHEQYF
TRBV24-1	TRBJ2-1	CATRGSSYNEQFF
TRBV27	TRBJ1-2	CASSLRTDSYGYTF
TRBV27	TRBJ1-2	CASSSYREQNYGYTF
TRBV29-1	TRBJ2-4	CSVGTDLAKNIQYF
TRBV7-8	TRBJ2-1	CASSPKGSREPYNEQFF
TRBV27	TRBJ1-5	CASSVSRGSNQPQHF
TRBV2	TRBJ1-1	CASSEVLEAFF
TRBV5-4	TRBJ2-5	CASSSTGRETQYF
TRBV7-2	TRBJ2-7	CASSAKRGVYYEQYF
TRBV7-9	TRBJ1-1	CASSLVRQVNTEAFF
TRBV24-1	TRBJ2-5	CATSDFFQGQETQYF
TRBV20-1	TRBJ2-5	CSARGGIMVRETQYF